This is a list of T cell receptor beta chains from one sample in a study of blood T cell repertoires in COVID-19. Repertoires were generated with immunoSEQ multiplex PCR, while TCRdb's copy carries only in-frame clones and drops some. The data contain roughly 70,000 clones, 91% of them seen just once; the ten biggest clones take up roughly 14%. Sequencing was carried out using peripheral blood. These receptors all stem from a human donor with active COVID-19. The donor label of this sample is uncertain. Each CDR3 is given with its conserved first and last residue. The D gene is left open where the match is weak. Clone size, where shown, is once, few, many, or a class for clones that have expanded.

CDR3aa: CASSHPDRAFGYGYTF
CDR3nt: TGCGCCAGCAGCCACCCCGACAGGGCCTTTGGGTATGGCTACACCTTC
v_gene: TRBV4-3
j_gene: TRBJ1-2
abundance: -
d_gene: TRBD1

CDR3aa: CASKTYRAYEQYF
CDR3nt: TGTGCCAGCAAAACTTACAGGGCCTACGAGCAGTACTTC
v_gene: TRBV2
j_gene: TRBJ2-7
abundance: -
d_gene: -

CDR3aa: CASSLVSREQYF
CDR3nt: TGTGCCAGCAGCTTGGTGTCCCGCGAGCAGTACTTC
v_gene: TRBV5-6
j_gene: TRBJ2-7
abundance: -
d_gene: -

CDR3aa: CATSEPGVGEQYF
CDR3nt: TGTGCCACCAGTGAGCCAGGGGTCGGCGAGCAGTACTTC
v_gene: TRBV24-1
j_gene: TRBJ2-7
abundance: -
d_gene: -

CDR3aa: CASSPGQRGQPQHF
CDR3nt: TGTGCCAGCAGTCCTGGACAAAGGGGCCAGCCCCAGCATTTT
v_gene: TRBV27
j_gene: TRBJ1-5
abundance: -
d_gene: -

CDR3aa: CAISVLRTSGRVDEQFF
CDR3nt: TGTGCCATCAGTGTTTTGCGGACTAGCGGGAGAGTCGATGAGCAGTTCTTC
v_gene: TRBV10-3
j_gene: TRBJ2-1
abundance: -
d_gene: TRBD2

CDR3aa: CASSSDRGRGWGYTF
CDR3nt: TGTGCCAGCAGCTCGGACAGGGGGCGCGGCTGGGGCTACACCTTC
v_gene: TRBV5-6
j_gene: TRBJ1-2
abundance: few
d_gene: TRBD1

CDR3aa: CASSFRSTGELFF
CDR3nt: TGTGCCAGCAGCTTCAGAAGCACCGGGGAGCTGTTTTTT
v_gene: TRBV7-2
j_gene: TRBJ2-2
abundance: -
d_gene: -

CDR3aa: CASSLWGDYNEQFF
CDR3nt: TGTGCCAGCAGCTTATGGGGGGACTACAATGAGCAGTTCTTC
v_gene: TRBV7-7
j_gene: TRBJ2-1
abundance: -
d_gene: -

CDR3aa: CASSPQAFQETQYF
CDR3nt: TGTGCCAGCTCACCGCAGGCATTCCAAGAGACCCAGTACTTC
v_gene: TRBV18
j_gene: TRBJ2-5
abundance: once
d_gene: -

CDR3aa: CATSDIAGGKGEQYF
CDR3nt: TGTGCCACCAGTGACATAGCGGGAGGGAAGGGCGAGCAGTACTTC
v_gene: TRBV24-1
j_gene: TRBJ2-7
abundance: -
d_gene: TRBD2

CDR3aa: CASSLGPPGGGDEQYF
CDR3nt: TGTGCCAGCAGCTTGGGCCCCCCAGGGGGTGGTGACGAGCAGTACTTC
v_gene: TRBV5-4
j_gene: TRBJ2-7
abundance: -
d_gene: TRBD1

CDR3aa: CASSRQGGNTGELFF
CDR3nt: TGTGCCAGCAGCCGACAGGGTGGAAACACCGGGGAGCTGTTTTTT
v_gene: TRBV11-2
j_gene: TRBJ2-2
abundance: -
d_gene: TRBD1

CDR3aa: CASRPDRDSGTEAFF
CDR3nt: TGTGCCAGTAGACCCGACAGGGATTCAGGCACTGAAGCTTTCTTT
v_gene: TRBV19
j_gene: TRBJ1-1
abundance: -
d_gene: TRBD1

CDR3aa: CATSDGGGNTIYF
CDR3nt: TGTGCCACCAGTGACGGAGGAGGAAACACCATATATTTT
v_gene: TRBV24-1
j_gene: TRBJ1-3
abundance: -
d_gene: -

CDR3aa: CSVKSGTGNTGELFF
CDR3nt: TGCAGCGTCAAATCCGGGACAGGGAACACCGGGGAGCTGTTTTTT
v_gene: TRBV29-1
j_gene: TRBJ2-2
abundance: -
d_gene: TRBD1

CDR3aa: CASSFPRWRHGGQYF
CDR3nt: TGTGCCAGCAGTTTCCCCCGGTGGAGGCATGGTGGGCAGTACTTC
v_gene: TRBV28
j_gene: TRBJ2-7
abundance: -
d_gene: -

CDR3aa: CASSPRTSDEQYF
CDR3nt: TGCGCCAGCAGCCCCCGGACTAGCGACGAGCAGTACTTC
v_gene: TRBV4-3
j_gene: TRBJ2-7
abundance: once
d_gene: TRBD2

CDR3aa: CASREGTGGTEAFF
CDR3nt: TGCGCCAGCAGGGAAGGGACAGGGGGAACTGAAGCTTTCTTT
v_gene: TRBV5-1
j_gene: TRBJ1-1
abundance: -
d_gene: TRBD1

CDR3aa: CASSKSRVCHGYTF
CDR3nt: TGTGCCAGCAGCAAATCCAGGGTCTGTCATGGCTACACCTTC
v_gene: TRBV21-1
j_gene: TRBJ1-2
abundance: -
d_gene: -

CDR3aa: CASSPQRTGGSEKLFF
CDR3nt: TGTGCCAGCTCACCTCAGAGAACAGGGGGCTCTGAAAAACTGTTTTTT
v_gene: TRBV18
j_gene: TRBJ1-4
abundance: once
d_gene: TRBD1

CDR3aa: CASSRARETETQYF
CDR3nt: TGTGCCAGTAGTAGAGCGAGGGAGACTGAGACCCAGTACTTC
v_gene: TRBV19
j_gene: TRBJ2-5
abundance: -
d_gene: -

CDR3aa: CASSDQGAWNEQYF
CDR3nt: TGTGCCAGCAGTGATCAGGGGGCGTGGAACGAGCAGTACTTC
v_gene: TRBV25-1
j_gene: TRBJ2-7
abundance: few
d_gene: TRBD1

CDR3aa: CATSRETDTDTQYF
CDR3nt: TGTGCCACCAGCAGAGAAACAGACACAGATACGCAGTATTTT
v_gene: TRBV15
j_gene: TRBJ2-3
abundance: -
d_gene: -

CDR3aa: CASRTRTGSYEQYF
CDR3nt: TGTGCCAGCAGAACACGCACGGGCTCCTACGAGCAGTACTTC
v_gene: TRBV5-8
j_gene: TRBJ2-7
abundance: -
d_gene: -

CDR3aa: CASSFERVSYNEQFF
CDR3nt: TGTGCCAGCAGCTTCGAGAGAGTCTCCTACAATGAGCAGTTCTTC
v_gene: TRBV7-2
j_gene: TRBJ2-1
abundance: -
d_gene: -

CDR3aa: CASSQVAKANQPQHF
CDR3nt: TGCGCCAGCAGCCAGGTCGCAAAAGCTAATCAGCCCCAGCATTTT
v_gene: TRBV4-3
j_gene: TRBJ1-5
abundance: -
d_gene: -

CDR3aa: CASSWGRTGGPTGELFF
CDR3nt: TGTGCCAGCAGCTGGGGGAGGACAGGGGGTCCCACCGGGGAGCTGTTTTTT
v_gene: TRBV5-5
j_gene: TRBJ2-2
abundance: -
d_gene: TRBD1

CDR3aa: CASSPGTHYEQYF
CDR3nt: TGTGCCAGCAGCCCCGGGACACACTACGAGCAGTACTTC
v_gene: TRBV7-7
j_gene: TRBJ2-7
abundance: few
d_gene: -

CDR3aa: CASSLRGTNQPQHF
CDR3nt: TGTGCCAGCAGCTTACGAGGGACAAATCAGCCCCAGCATTTT
v_gene: TRBV11-2
j_gene: TRBJ1-5
abundance: -
d_gene: -

CDR3aa: CASSPPGASPTRTDTQYF
CDR3nt: TGTGCCAGCAGCCCGCCCGGAGCTAGCCCTACTCGCACAGATACGCAGTATTTT
v_gene: TRBV7-2
j_gene: TRBJ2-3
abundance: -
d_gene: -

CDR3aa: CASSLTRDTEAFF
CDR3nt: TGTGCCAGCAGCTTGACCCGGGACACTGAAGCTTTCTTT
v_gene: TRBV7-3
j_gene: TRBJ1-1
abundance: -
d_gene: -

CDR3aa: CAGGEAIRQETQYF
CDR3nt: TGTGCCGGTGGCGAGGCAATTAGACAAGAGACCCAGTACTTC
v_gene: TRBV9
j_gene: TRBJ2-5
abundance: -
d_gene: -